The subject of this entry is one T cell receptor beta chain. Its antigen remains unknown. CDR1 is SEHNR and CDR2 is FQNEAQ in the germline V gene (reference sequence). V was trimmed by 1 base and J by 2 bases, leaving 23 bases between them. This CDR3 has 19 amino acids. Only in-frame clones appear in the TCRdb table, and some are missing; sequencing was by immunoSEQ multiplex PCR. The profile shows about 350,000 clones, approximately 86% of them singletons. The sample belongs to a study of cytomegalovirus exposure and HLA in healthy donors. While the first cohort had about 610 subjects, the donors belonged to the separate validation cohort of 100 to 150 subjects. Overall study findings and caveats: Most TCR sequences were rare, but some public TCRs occurred in many donors. The classifier reportedly diagnosed cytomegalovirus status with high specificity and sensitivity. Associated with cytomegalovirus, according to the listing, were around 170 TCR beta chains.

This sequence originates from a woman aged 30 to 39 in good health and CMV-seropositive. The sample consisted of PBMCs. The rearrangement links TRBV7-9 to TRBJ2-5, with D tentatively TRBD1 (6 bases). CDR3 sequence (DNA): TGTGCCAGCAGCTTAGGACCCTCGGCCGGGACAACCATGCAAGAGACCCAGTACTTC. The encoded protein is CASSLGPSAGTTMQETQYF.